The 5 T cell receptor beta chains below come from one sample, sequenced in a study of early T cells in non-severe SARS-CoV-2 infection. Using its own MiXCR run on the 5' RACE reads, TCRdb lists one record per CDR3 protein. The profile shows 20,000 to 25,000 distinct CDR3 sequences, 5% to 6% of them singletons. The sample consisted of whole blood, taken at baseline. Receptors were obtained from an adult who was a healthcare worker with PCR-confirmed SARS-CoV-2 infection or an uninfected control (not recorded which).

This clonotype was recorded at least ten times. CDR3 protein: CASSLTSTAGELFF. The DNA of the CDR3 is TGTGCCAGCAGCCTGACTAGCACGGCCGGGGAGCTGTTTTTT. V is TRBV7-9 and J is TRBJ2-2, with 7 bases aligning to TRBD2. The germline V gene has CDR1 SEHNR and CDR2 FQNEAQ (reference sequence). This CDR3 has 14 residues. J gave up 6 bases and V 5 bases, and 6 bases lay outside the gene matches.

This clonotype was detected ten times or more. This chain uses TRBV24-1 with TRBJ2-2, with a tentative D call TRBD2 (6 bases). This CDR3 has 15 residues. V was pared by 3 bases and J by 0 bases, with 7 bases between. Germline V lookup: CDR1 KGHDR, CDR2 SFDVKD. In nucleotides, the CDR3 is TGTGCCACCAGTGATGCGGGGCCGAACACCGGGGAGCTGTTTTTT. Its protein is CATSDAGPNTGELFF.

This clonotype is categorized as medium-sized. This rearrangement joins TRBV29-1 to TRBJ2-2, with 9 bases identical to TRBD1. Germline V gene lookup returns CDR1 SQVTM and CDR2 ANQGSEA. With V trimmed by 6 bases and J by 2 bases, 4 bases remained unmatched. This CDR3 contains 14 residues. The CDR3, as DNA: TGCAGCGTCCAGGGACAGGGCAACACCGGGGAGCTGTTTTTT. Protein product: CSVQGQGNTGELFF.

In this sample, this clonotype turned up a few times. The V and J genes are TRBV20-1 and TRBJ1-4; D uncertain. Germline values: CDR1 DFQATT, CDR2 SNEGSKA (reference sequence). The germline V and J ends were trimmed by 5 bases and 4 bases, with 14 bases remaining between them. CDR3 length: 14 residues. The CDR3 nucleotides are TGCAGTGCTGCCACACCTCCCGTTAATGAAAAACTGTTTTTT. It translates to CSAATPPVNEKLFF.

Only a few counts were recorded for this clonotype. This chain joins TRBV2 and TRBJ1-5; the D is unclear. Germline V gene lookup returns CDR1 SNHLY and CDR2 FYNNEI. This CDR3 comprises 13 residues. Trimming pared 2 bases from V and 4 bases from J, leaving 6 bases between. For the CDR3, the DNA is TGTGCCAGCAGTGAAAGGGAGAATCAGCCCCAGCATTTT. It yields the protein CASSERENQPQHF.